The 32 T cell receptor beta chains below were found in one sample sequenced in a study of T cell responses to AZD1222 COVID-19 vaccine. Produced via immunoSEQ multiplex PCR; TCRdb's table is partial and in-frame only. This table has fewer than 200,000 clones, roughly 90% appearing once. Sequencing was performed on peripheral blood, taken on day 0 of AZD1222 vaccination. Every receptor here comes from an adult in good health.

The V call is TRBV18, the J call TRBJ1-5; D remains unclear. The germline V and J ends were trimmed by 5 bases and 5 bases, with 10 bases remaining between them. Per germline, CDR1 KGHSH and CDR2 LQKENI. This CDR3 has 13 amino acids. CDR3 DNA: TGTGCCAGCTCATCCGGGCCGCATCAGCCCCAGCATTTT. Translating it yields CASSSGPHQPQHF.

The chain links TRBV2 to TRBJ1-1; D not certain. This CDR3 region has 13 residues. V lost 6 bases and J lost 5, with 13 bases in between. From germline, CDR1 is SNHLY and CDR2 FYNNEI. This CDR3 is CASSQEKGTEAFF. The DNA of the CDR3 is TGTGCCAGCAGCCAAGAGAAGGGAACTGAAGCTTTCTTT.

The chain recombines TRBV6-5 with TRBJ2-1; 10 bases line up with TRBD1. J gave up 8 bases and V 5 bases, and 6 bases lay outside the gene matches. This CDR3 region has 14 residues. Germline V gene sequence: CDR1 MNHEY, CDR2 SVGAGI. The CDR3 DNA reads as TGTGCCAGCAGTACGGGACAGGGGATAGATGAGCAGTTCTTC. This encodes CASSTGQGIDEQFF.

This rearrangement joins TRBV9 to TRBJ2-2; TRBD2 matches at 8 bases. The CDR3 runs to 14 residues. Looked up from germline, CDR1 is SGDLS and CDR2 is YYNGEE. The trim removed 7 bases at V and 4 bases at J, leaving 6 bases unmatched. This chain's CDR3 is CASEREGGTGELFF. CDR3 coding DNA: TGTGCCAGCGAACGGGAGGGGGGCACCGGGGAGCTGTTTTTT.

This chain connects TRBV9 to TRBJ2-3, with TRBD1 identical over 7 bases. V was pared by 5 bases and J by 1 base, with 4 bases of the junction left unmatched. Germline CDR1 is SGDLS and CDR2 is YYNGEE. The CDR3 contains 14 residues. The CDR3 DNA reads TGTGCCAGCAGGAGAGGGACAGGCACAGATACGCAGTATTTT. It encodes CASRRGTGTDTQYF. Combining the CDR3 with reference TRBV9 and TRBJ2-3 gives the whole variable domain DSGVTQTPKHLITATGQRVTLRCSPRSGDLSVYWYQQSLDQGLQFLIQYYNGEERAKGNILERFSAQQFPDLHSELNLSSLELGDSALYFCASRRGTGTDTQYFGPGTRLTVL.

CDR3 loop: CATSDYGVGSNQPQHF. CDR3 nucleotides: TGTGCCACCAGTGATTACGGTGTGGGAAGCAATCAGCCCCAGCATTTT. The genes are TRBV24-1 and TRBJ1-5; no reliable D call. Trimming shortened V by 2 bases and J by 1 base, and 11 bases separated the two germline ends. The CDR3 loop spans 16 amino acids. Germline CDR1 reads KGHDR; CDR2 reads SFDVKD.

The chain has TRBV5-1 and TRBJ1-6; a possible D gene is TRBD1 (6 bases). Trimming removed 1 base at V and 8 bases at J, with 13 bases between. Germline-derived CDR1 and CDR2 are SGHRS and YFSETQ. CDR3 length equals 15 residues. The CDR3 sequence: CASSLSVRGDSPLHF. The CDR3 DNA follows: TGCGCCAGCAGCTTGTCAGTGAGGGGGGATTCACCCCTCCACTTT. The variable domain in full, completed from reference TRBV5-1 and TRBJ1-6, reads KAGVTQTPRYLIKTRGQQVTLSCSPISGHRSVSWYQQTPGQGLQFLFEYFSETQRNKGNFPGRFSGRQFSNSRSEMNVSTLELGDSALYLCASSLSVRGDSPLHFGNGTRLTVT.

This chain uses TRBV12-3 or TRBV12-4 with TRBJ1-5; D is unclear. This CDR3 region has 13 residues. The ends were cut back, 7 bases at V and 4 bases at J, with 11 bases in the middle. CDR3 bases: TGTGCCAGCACCTCAGTCGGTAATCAGCCCCAGCATTTT. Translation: CASTSVGNQPQHF.

The CDR3 coding sequence is TGTGCCAGTAGTATTGGACTAGCGTCTTCCTACGAGCAGTACTTC. It specifies CASSIGLASSYEQYF. This sequence joins TRBV19 and TRBJ2-7, with 9 bases identical to TRBD2. Germline CDR1 reads LNHDA; CDR2 reads SQIVND (reference sequence). V lost 3 bases to trimming and J lost 1 base; unmatched junction nucleotides: 4. The CDR3 is 15 amino acids.

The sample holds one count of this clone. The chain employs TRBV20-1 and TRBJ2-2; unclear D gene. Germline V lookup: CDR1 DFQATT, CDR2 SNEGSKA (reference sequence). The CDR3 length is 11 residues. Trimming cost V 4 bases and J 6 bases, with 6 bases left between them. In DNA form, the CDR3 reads TGCAGTGCTAAATTCGCCGGGGAGCTGTTTTTT. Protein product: CSAKFAGELFF.

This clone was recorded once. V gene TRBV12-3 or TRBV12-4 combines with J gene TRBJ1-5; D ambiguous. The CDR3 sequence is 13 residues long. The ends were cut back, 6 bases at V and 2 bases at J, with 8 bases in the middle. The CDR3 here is CASSSTGNQPQHF. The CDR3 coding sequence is TGTGCCAGCAGCTCGACGGGCAATCAGCCCCAGCATTTT.

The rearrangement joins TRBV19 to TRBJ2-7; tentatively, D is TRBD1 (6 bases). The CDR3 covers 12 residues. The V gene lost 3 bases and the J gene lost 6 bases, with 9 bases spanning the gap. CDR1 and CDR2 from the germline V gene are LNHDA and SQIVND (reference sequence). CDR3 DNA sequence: TGTGCCAGTAGTATTGGCAGGGGCGAGCAGTACTTC. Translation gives CASSIGRGEQYF. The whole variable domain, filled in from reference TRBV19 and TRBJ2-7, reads DGGITQSPKYLFRKEGQNVTLSCEQNLNHDAMYWYRQDPGQGLRLIYYSQIVNDFQKGDIAEGYSVSREKKESFPLTVTSAQKNPTAFYLCASSIGRGEQYFGPGTRLTVT.

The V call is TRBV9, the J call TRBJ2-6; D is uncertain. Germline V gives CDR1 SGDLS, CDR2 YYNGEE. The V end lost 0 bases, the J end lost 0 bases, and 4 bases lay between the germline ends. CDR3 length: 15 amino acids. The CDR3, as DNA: TGTGCCAGCAGCGTAGTGCCCTCTGGGGCCAACGTCCTGACTTTC. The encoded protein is CASSVVPSGANVLTF.

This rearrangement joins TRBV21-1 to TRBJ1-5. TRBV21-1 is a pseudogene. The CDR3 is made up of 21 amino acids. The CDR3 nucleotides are TGTGCCAGCAGCACCCAAGGGGGGGACAGTTCCCAAGTGATTGTCAATCAGCCCCAGCATTTT. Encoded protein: CASSTQGGDSSQVIVNQPQHF.

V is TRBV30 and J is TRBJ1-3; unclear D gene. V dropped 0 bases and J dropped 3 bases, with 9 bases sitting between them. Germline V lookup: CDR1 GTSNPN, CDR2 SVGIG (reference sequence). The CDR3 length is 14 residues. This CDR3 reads CAWSVGQFGNTIYF. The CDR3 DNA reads TGTGCCTGGAGTGTTGGTCAGTTTGGAAACACCATATATTTT.

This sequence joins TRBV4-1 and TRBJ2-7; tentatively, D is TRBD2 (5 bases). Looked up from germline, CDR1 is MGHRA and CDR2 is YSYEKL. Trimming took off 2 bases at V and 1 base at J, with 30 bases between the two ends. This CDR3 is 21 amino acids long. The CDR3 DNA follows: TGCGCCAGCAGCCAACATGTTCTTCCTAGCCGCGCCGCGTCCCCATCCTACGAGCAGTACTTC. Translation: CASSQHVLPSRAASPSYEQYF.

The CDR3 DNA sequence: TGTGCCAGCAGTTACGACAGGGGGAATGAAAAACTGTTTTTT. Its translation is CASSYDRGNEKLFF. The chain combines TRBV6-5 with TRBJ1-4, with 9 bases identical to TRBD1. Germline CDR1 is MNHEY and CDR2 is SVGAGI. CDR3 size: 14 residues. J lost 5 bases, V lost 2 bases, and 0 bases had no gene match.

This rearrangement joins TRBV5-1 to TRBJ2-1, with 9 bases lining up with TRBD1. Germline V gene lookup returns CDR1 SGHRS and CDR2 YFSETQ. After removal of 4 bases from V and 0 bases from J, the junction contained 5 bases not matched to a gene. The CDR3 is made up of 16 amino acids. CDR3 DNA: TGCGCCAGCAGCCCGGACAGGGGAATCTCCTACAATGAGCAGTTCTTC. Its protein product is CASSPDRGISYNEQFF.

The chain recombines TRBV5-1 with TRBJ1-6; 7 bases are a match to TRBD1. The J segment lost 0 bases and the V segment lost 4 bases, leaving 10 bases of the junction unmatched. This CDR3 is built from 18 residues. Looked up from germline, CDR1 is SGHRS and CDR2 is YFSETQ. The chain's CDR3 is CASSLGVGGSSYNSPLHF. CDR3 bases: TGCGCCAGCAGCCTGGGAGTAGGGGGCAGCTCCTATAATTCACCCCTCCACTTT.

CDR3 loop: CASSLATTANYGYTF. The CDR3 nucleotides are TGCGCCAGCAGCTTGGCCACGACAGCCAACTATGGCTACACCTTC. This sequence joins TRBV5-1 and TRBJ1-2; D perhaps matches TRBD1 (5 bases). This CDR3 has 15 amino acids. V gave up 0 bases and J gave up 2 bases, with 11 bases separating them. Germline lookup yields CDR1 SGHRS and CDR2 YFSETQ.

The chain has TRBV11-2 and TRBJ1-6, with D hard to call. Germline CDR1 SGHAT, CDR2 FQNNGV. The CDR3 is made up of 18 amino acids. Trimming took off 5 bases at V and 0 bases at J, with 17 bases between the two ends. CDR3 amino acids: CASSKQRVEGSYNSPLHF. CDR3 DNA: TGTGCCAGCAGCAAGCAGAGGGTAGAGGGCTCCTATAATTCACCCCTCCACTTT. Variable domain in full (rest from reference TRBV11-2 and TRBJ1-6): EAGVAQSPRYKIIEKRQSVAFWCNPISGHATLYWYQQILGQGPKLLIQFQNNGVVDDSQLPKDRFSAERLKGVDSTLKIQPAKLEDSAVYLCASSKQRVEGSYNSPLHFGNGTRLTVT.

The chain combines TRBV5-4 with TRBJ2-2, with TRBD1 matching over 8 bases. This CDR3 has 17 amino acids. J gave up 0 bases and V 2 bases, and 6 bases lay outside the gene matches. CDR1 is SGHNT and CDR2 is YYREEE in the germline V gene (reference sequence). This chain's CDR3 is CASSLSPDRANTGELFF. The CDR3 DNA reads TGTGCCAGCAGCTTAAGTCCGGACAGGGCGAACACCGGGGAGCTGTTTTTT. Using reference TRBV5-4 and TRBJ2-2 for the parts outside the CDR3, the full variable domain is ETGVTQSPTHLIKTRGQQVTLRCSSQSGHNTVSWYQQALGQGPQFIFQYYREEENGRGNFPPRFSGLQFPNYSSELNVNALELDDSALYLCASSLSPDRANTGELFFGEGSRLTVL.

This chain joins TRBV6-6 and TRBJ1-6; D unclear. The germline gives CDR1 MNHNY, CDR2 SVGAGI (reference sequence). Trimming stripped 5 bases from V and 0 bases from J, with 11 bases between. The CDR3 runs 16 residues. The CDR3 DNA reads TGTGCCAGCAGTCGACGGGTGAGCTCCTATAATTCACCCCTCCACTTT. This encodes CASSRRVSSYNSPLHF.

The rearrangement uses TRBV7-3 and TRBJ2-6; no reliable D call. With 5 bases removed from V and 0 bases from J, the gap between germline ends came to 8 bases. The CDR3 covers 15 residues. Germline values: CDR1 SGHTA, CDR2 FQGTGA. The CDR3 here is CASSPPTSGANVLTF. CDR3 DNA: TGTGCCAGCAGCCCCCCCACCTCTGGGGCCAACGTCCTGACTTTC.

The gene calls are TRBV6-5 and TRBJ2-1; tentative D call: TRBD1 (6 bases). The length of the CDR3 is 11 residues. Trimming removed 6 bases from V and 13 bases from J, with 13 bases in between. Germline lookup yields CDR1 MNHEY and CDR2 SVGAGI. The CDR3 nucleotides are TGTGCCAGCAGGTTCACAGGGCAACAGTTCTTC. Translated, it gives CASRFTGQQFF.

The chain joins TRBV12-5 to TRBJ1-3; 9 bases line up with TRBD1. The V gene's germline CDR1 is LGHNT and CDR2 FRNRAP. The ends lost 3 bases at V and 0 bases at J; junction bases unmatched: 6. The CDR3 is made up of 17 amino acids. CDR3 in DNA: TGTGCTAGTGGTTTTAGGACAGGGGCCTTCTCTGGAAACACCATATATTTT. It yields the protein CASGFRTGAFSGNTIYF.

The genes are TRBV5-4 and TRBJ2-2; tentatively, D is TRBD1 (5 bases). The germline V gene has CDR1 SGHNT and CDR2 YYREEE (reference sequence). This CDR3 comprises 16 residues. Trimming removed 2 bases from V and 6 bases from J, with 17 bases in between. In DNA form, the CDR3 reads TGTGCCAGCAGCTTTTTGATACGTAGGGGCGCCGGGGAGCTGTTTTTT. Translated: CASSFLIRRGAGELFF.

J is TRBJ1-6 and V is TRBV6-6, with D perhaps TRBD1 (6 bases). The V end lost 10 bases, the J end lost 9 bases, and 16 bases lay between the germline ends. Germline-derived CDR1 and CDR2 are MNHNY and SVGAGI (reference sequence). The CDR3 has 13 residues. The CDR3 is CAIWGHKSSPLHF. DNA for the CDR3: TGTGCCATCTGGGGGCACAAAAGTTCACCCCTCCACTTT.

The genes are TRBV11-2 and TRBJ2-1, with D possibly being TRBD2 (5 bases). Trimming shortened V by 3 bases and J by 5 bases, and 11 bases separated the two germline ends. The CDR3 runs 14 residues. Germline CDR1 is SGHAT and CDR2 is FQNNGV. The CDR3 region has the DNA TGTGCCAGCAGCTTGGACTCCGCCCACAATGAGCAGTTCTTC. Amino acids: CASSLDSAHNEQFF.

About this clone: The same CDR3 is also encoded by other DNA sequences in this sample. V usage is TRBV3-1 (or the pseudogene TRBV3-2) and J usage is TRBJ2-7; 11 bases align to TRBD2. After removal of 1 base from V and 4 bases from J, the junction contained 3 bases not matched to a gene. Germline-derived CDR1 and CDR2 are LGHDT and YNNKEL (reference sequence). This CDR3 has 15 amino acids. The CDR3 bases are TGTGCCAGCAGCCAAGGGCTAGCGGGGGGATACGAGCAGTACTTC. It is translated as CASSQGLAGGYEQYF.

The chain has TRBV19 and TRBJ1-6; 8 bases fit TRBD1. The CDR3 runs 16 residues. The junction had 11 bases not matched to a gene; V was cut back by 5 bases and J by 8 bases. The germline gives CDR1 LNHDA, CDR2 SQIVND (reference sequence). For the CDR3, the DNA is TGTGCCAGTAGTTCACTCCACGACAGGGGTTATTCACCCCTCCACTTT. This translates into CASSSLHDRGYSPLHF.

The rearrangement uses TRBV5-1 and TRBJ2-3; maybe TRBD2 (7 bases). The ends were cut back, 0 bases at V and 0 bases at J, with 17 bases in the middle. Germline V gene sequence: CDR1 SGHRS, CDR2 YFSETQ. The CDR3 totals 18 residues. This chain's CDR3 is CASSLVAGAGASTDTQYF. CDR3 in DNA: TGCGCCAGCAGCTTGGTGGCGGGGGCCGGAGCAAGCACAGATACGCAGTATTTT.